This T cell receptor beta chain was obtained from a study of blood T cells in healthy people across ages. Then a second PCR, running roughly 7 to 11 cycles, was carried out with a sample-barcoded 5' primer and a J-beta primer mix. TCRdb independently ran MiXCR on the 5' RACE reads; one entry per CDR3 protein. The sample includes over a million distinct CDR3 sequences, 42% of them seen just once. Germline CDR1 is LGHNA and CDR2 is YNFKEQ. CDR3 size: 13 residues. V gave up 1 base and J gave up 10 bases, with 11 bases separating them. The sequenced sample was blood. The source of this sequence is a young woman in good health. The chain joins TRBV4-2 to TRBJ2-1; D is unclear. CDR3 DNA: TGTGCCAGCAGCCAAGTAGGTGCGAGCGAGCAGTTCTTC. It encodes CASSQVGASEQFF.